These 19 T cell receptor beta chains were sequenced from one sample in a study of cytomegalovirus exposure and HLA in healthy donors. Vbeta (60) and Jbeta (13) primers were used in the PCR. Some clones are missing from TCRdb's copy, which holds only in-frame ones; the method was immunoSEQ multiplex PCR. This repertoire shows 150,000 or so clones, 80% found once; its top ten account for 1%. The sequenced material came from PBMCs. Source of these receptors: a woman aged 50 to 60 in good health and CMV-seropositive.

This chain joins TRBV5-4 and TRBJ2-7, with D hard to call. V was shortened by 4 bases and J by 2 bases, with 10 bases between the two germline ends. The V gene's germline CDR1 is SGHNT and CDR2 YYREEE (reference sequence). This CDR3 contains 13 residues. CDR3 DNA: TGTGCCAGCAGCCAACCTACAGCCTACGAGCAGTACTTC. Amino acids: CASSQPTAYEQYF.

DNA for the CDR3: TGTGCCAGCAGACTAGCGGAGCTCTACAATGAGCAGTTCTTC. Translated, it gives CASRLAELYNEQFF. This chain uses TRBV2 with TRBJ2-1; TRBD2 matches at 8 bases. Germline trimming cut 6 bases from V and 3 bases from J; bases unmatched to any gene: 4. Germline V gene lookup returns CDR1 SNHLY and CDR2 FYNNEI. CDR3 size: 14 residues.

This clone has just one count. This sequence joins TRBV5-4 and TRBJ2-1; 7 bases map to TRBD2. Germline CDR1 and CDR2: SGHNT and YYREEE (reference sequence). This CDR3 has 17 residues. Unmatched junction bases numbered 10, after V lost 4 bases and J lost 0 bases. In DNA form, the CDR3 reads TGTGCCAGCAGCCCGGAACTAGCGAGGGCCTCCTACAATGAGCAGTTCTTC. It translates to CASSPELARASYNEQFF.

The V and J genes are TRBV4-2 and TRBJ2-7; 8 bases fit TRBD1. With 1 base clipped from V and 1 base from J, the junction kept 6 bases outside the gene matches. The CDR3 runs to 16 residues. Germline CDR1 reads LGHNA; CDR2 reads YNFKEQ. CDR3 in amino acids: CASSQAFRDRSYEQYF. The CDR3 DNA sequence: TGTGCCAGCAGCCAAGCCTTCCGGGACAGGTCCTACGAGCAGTACTTC.

The chain joins TRBV6-5 to TRBJ1-1; no reliable D call. From germline, CDR1 is MNHEY and CDR2 SVGAGI. CDR3 length equals 15 residues. V was trimmed by 0 bases and J by 5 bases, leaving 13 bases between them. As DNA, the CDR3 is TGTGCCAGCAGTTACTCGTCCCCTGCGTGGACTGAAGCTTTCTTT. Protein: CASSYSSPAWTEAFF.

This clone was detected only a few times. Here the CDR3 reads CASSVGQGGYGYTF. The CDR3 DNA reads as TGTGCCAGCAGTGTGGGACAGGGGGGCTATGGCTACACCTTC. The chain employs TRBV28 and TRBJ1-2, with TRBD1 matching 11 bases. The CDR3 spans 14 residues. CDR1 is MDHEN, CDR2 SYDVKM, per germline. Losses at the gene ends were 5 bases for V and 4 bases for J; bases not matched to a gene: 3.

The rearrangement joins TRBV9 to TRBJ2-7; 8 bases map to TRBD1. J lost 2 bases, V lost 4 bases, and 5 bases had no gene match. The length of the CDR3 is 14 residues. In germline, CDR1 is SGDLS, CDR2 YYNGEE. CDR3 in DNA: TGTGCCAGCAGCTCTTCGACAGGGGCCTACGAGCAGTACTTC. Its protein is CASSSSTGAYEQYF.

This chain connects TRBV19 to TRBJ1-1; 8 nucleotides agree with TRBD1. The junction had 9 bases not matched to a gene; V was cut back by 3 bases and J by 6 bases. This CDR3 contains 15 residues. Germline V lookup: CDR1 LNHDA, CDR2 SQIVND (reference sequence). CDR3 coding DNA: TGTGCCAGTAGTATCGGGACAGGTTGGTCCGCTGAAGCTTTCTTT. Amino acid sequence: CASSIGTGWSAEAFF.

The CDR3 reads CASSTGGGYYGYTF. CDR3 bases: TGTGCCAGCAGTACAGGGGGCGGGTACTATGGCTACACCTTC. The chain is built from TRBV6-1 and TRBJ1-2; TRBD1 matches 9 bases. The length of the CDR3 is 14 residues. The germline V gene has CDR1 MNHNS and CDR2 SASEGT. With V trimmed by 5 bases and J by 3 bases, 4 bases remained unmatched.

This sequence joins TRBV6-4 and TRBJ1-1, with D unresolved. In germline, CDR1 is MRHNA, CDR2 SNTAGT. This CDR3 comprises 14 residues. The V end was cut by 4 bases, the J end by 5 bases, with 14 bases between. The DNA for the CDR3 is TGTGCCAGCAGTGCTTCCGGGTTGATTACTGAAGCTTTCTTT. Residues: CASSASGLITEAFF.

This clone was seen more than once but under ten times. The chain is built from TRBV19 and TRBJ1-6; D is undetermined. V lost 10 bases and J 8 bases, leaving 12 bases between the germline ends. CDR1 and CDR2 from the germline V gene are LNHDA and SQIVND (reference sequence). CDR3 length equals 12 residues. The CDR3 here is CATTTGDSPLHF. In DNA form, the CDR3 reads TGTGCCACCACGACCGGGGATTCACCCCTCCACTTT.

The chain has TRBV5-6 and TRBJ2-1, with a tentative D call TRBD2 (6 bases). This CDR3 contains 15 residues. From germline, CDR1 is SGHDT and CDR2 YYEEEE. Trimming left V 4 bases short and J 0 bases short, with 11 bases between. The CDR3 loop is CASSPGTYSYNEQFF. The CDR3 DNA follows: TGTGCCAGCAGCCCGGGGACTTACTCCTACAATGAGCAGTTCTTC.

The chain joins TRBV6-5 to TRBJ1-2; 8 bases are shared with TRBD1. CDR1 and CDR2 from the germline V gene are MNHEY and SVGAGI. V shed 8 bases and J 6 bases; nucleotides not matched to a gene: 5. The length of the CDR3 is 12 residues. The CDR3 region is CASRTTGDGYTF. CDR3 in DNA: TGTGCCAGCCGTACGACAGGGGATGGCTACACCTTC.

The rearrangement uses TRBV28 and TRBJ1-2; TRBD1 aligns across 9 bases. V shed 6 bases and J 2 bases; nucleotides not matched to a gene: 4. Germline CDR1 MDHEN, CDR2 SYDVKM. The CDR3 is 14 residues long. Written as DNA, the CDR3 is TGTGCCAGCAGAGGACAGGGGAGGAACTATGGCTACACCTTC. It yields the protein CASRGQGRNYGYTF.

The J gene is TRBJ2-3, the V gene TRBV7-9, with TRBD1 matching 8 bases. V lost 2 bases and J lost 6; bases outside the gene matches: 10. Germline V lookup: CDR1 SEHNR, CDR2 FQNEAQ (reference sequence). This CDR3 has 16 amino acids. CDR3 region: CASSLLSGRDRDTQYF. CDR3 nucleotides: TGTGCCAGCAGCTTATTAAGTGGCAGGGACAGGGATACGCAGTATTTT.

This chain joins TRBV28 and TRBJ1-2, with TRBD1 identical over 10 bases. This CDR3 is built from 14 residues. Germline CDR1 reads MDHEN; CDR2 reads SYDVKM. J was trimmed by 7 bases and V by 1 base; bases with no gene match: 3. The CDR3 region is CASSLFGTGVGYTF. The CDR3 nucleotides read TGTGCCAGCAGTTTATTCGGGACAGGGGTTGGCTACACCTTC.

The CDR3 bases are TGTGCCAGCAGCCCGACGGCCGGGACAGCTAATTCACCCCTCCACTTT. It encodes CASSPTAGTANSPLHF. The chain is built from TRBV11-2 and TRBJ1-6; 7 bases line up with TRBD1. Germline CDR1 SGHAT, CDR2 FQNNGV. The V gene end was trimmed by 5 bases and the J gene end by 6 bases; junction bases not matched to a gene: 10. This CDR3 spans 16 amino acids.

The chain employs TRBV19 and TRBJ1-2; possible D gene TRBD1, 6 bases. Germline CDR1 LNHDA, CDR2 SQIVND (reference sequence). This CDR3 spans 14 amino acids. V lost 3 bases, J lost 5 bases, and 13 bases lay in between. The CDR3 DNA follows: TGTGCCAGTAGTATGGGGGACAAGAGATATGGCTACACCTTC. Its translation is CASSMGDKRYGYTF.

About this clone itself: Relative to the germline gene, one junction end is altered; a read error may explain this. This chain links TRBV7-9 with TRBJ1-2; TRBD1 might be the D (5 bases). This CDR3 is built from 12 residues. Germline V lookup: CDR1 SEHNR, CDR2 FQNEAQ (reference sequence). The CDR3 loop reads CSSSSRDYGYTF. The CDR3 DNA reads as TGTTCCAGCAGCTCCAGGGACTATGGCTACACCTTC.